These 27 T cell receptor beta chains were all obtained from the same sample, sequenced in a study of T cell responses to AZD1222 COVID-19 vaccine. The assay was immunoSEQ multiplex PCR, and TCRdb's table has in-frame clones only and misses some. The repertoire holds approximately 100,000 clones, with roughly nine tenths as singletons. The sample in question was peripheral blood, obtained 28 days after the second AZD1222 dose. Every receptor here comes from an adult who received the AZD1222 COVID-19 vaccine.

This chain connects TRBV7-3 to TRBJ2-6, with no clear D. Trimming took 1 base from V and 0 from J, leaving 7 bases between them. This CDR3 is built from 16 residues. CDR1 and CDR2 (germline): SGHTA, FQGTGA. Here the CDR3 DNA reads TGTGCCAGCAGCTTAAGTGCGCCCTCTGGGGCCAACGTCCTGACTTTC. It translates to CASSLSAPSGANVLTF.

The chain uses TRBV6-5 and TRBJ1-2; D remains ambiguous. This CDR3 has 13 amino acids. V was trimmed by 8 bases and J by 5 bases, leaving 15 bases between them. Per the germline V gene, CDR1 is MNHEY and CDR2 is SVGAGI. CDR3 in amino acids: CASAPGRAYGYTF. The CDR3, as DNA: TGTGCCAGCGCCCCTGGACGGGCATATGGCTACACCTTC.

The chain joins TRBV5-1 to TRBJ2-2; possibly TRBD2 for D (6 bases). With 4 bases removed from V and 1 base from J, the gap between germline ends came to 8 bases. In germline, CDR1 is SGHRS, CDR2 YFSETQ. This CDR3 is 14 amino acids long. CDR3 in DNA: TGCGCCAGCAGCGGGACTGAGAACACCGGGGAGCTGTTTTTT. Translation gives CASSGTENTGELFF.

This clone was picked up one time. The chain employs TRBV6-1 and TRBJ2-7, with no clear D. CDR3 length: 11 residues. Germline CDR1 MNHNS, CDR2 SASEGT. V was shortened by 6 bases and J by 3 bases, with 6 bases between the two germline ends. The CDR3 bases are TGTGCCAGCAGGGGTTACTACGAGCAGTACTTC. Translated, it gives CASRGYYEQYF.

This chain connects TRBV19 to TRBJ1-5, with TRBD1 matching 9 bases. Germline V CDR1 and CDR2: LNHDA, SQIVND (reference sequence). J lost 4 bases, V lost 5 bases, and 9 bases had no gene match. There are 16 residues in the CDR3. DNA for the CDR3: TGTGCCAGTAGTTCCTCCGACAGGGGGGGAAATCAGCCCCAGCATTTT. It translates to CASSSSDRGGNQPQHF.

The chain couples TRBV11-3 to TRBJ1-4, with 10 bases that match TRBD1. Trimming at V came to 7 bases and at J to 1 base, leaving 9 bases not matched to a gene. Germline CDR1 and CDR2: SGHNT and YENEEA. CDR3 length: 17 residues. Here the CDR3 DNA reads TGTGCCAGCACCCGACAGGGGGCTGTAGTAACTAATGAAAAACTGTTTTTT. Its protein is CASTRQGAVVTNEKLFF. The variable domain in full, completed from reference TRBV11-3 and TRBJ1-4, reads EAGVVQSPRYKIIEKKQPVAFWCNPISGHNTLYWYLQNLGQGPELLIRYENEEAVDDSQLPKDRFSAERLKGVDSTLKIQPAELGDSAVYLCASTRQGAVVTNEKLFFGSGTQLSVL.

This clone was found a few times. This sequence joins TRBV7-6 and TRBJ2-1; 7 nucleotides align to TRBD1. Per the germline V gene, CDR1 is SGHVS and CDR2 is FNYEAQ. Trimming cost V 0 bases and J 5 bases; bases outside gene matches: 7. This CDR3 contains 16 residues. This CDR3 reads CASSLAWTGANNEQFF. The CDR3 region has the DNA TGTGCCAGCAGCTTAGCGTGGACAGGAGCGAACAATGAGCAGTTCTTC.

The V call is TRBV5-4, the J call TRBJ1-2; the D gene is possibly TRBD1 (5 bases). Per germline, CDR1 SGHNT and CDR2 YYREEE (reference sequence). This CDR3 spans 15 amino acids. V lost 0 bases to trimming and J lost 7 bases, with 16 bases between them. The CDR3 sequence: CASSLDRISSFGYTF. The CDR3 DNA sequence: TGTGCCAGCAGCTTGGACAGGATTTCCTCGTTTGGCTACACCTTC.

The chain has TRBV6-5 and TRBJ1-1; tentatively, D is TRBD1 (5 bases). The CDR3 is 15 amino acids. V was pared by 2 bases and J by 0 bases, with 10 bases between. CDR1 and CDR2 (germline): MNHEY, SVGAGI. CDR3 DNA sequence: TGTGCCAGCAGTTACACCGGGACGGTGAACACTGAAGCTTTCTTT. The encoded protein is CASSYTGTVNTEAFF.

This clone has just a few counts. The V gene is TRBV19, the J gene TRBJ1-2, with no clear D. This CDR3 is built from 14 residues. Germline V gives CDR1 LNHDA, CDR2 SQIVND (reference sequence). V was clipped by 1 base and J by 2 bases, with 8 bases between them. Written as DNA, the CDR3 is TGTGCCAGTAGTATAGGACGGACCAACTATGGCTACACCTTC. Protein: CASSIGRTNYGYTF.

There are a few counts of this clone. V gene TRBV9 combines with J gene TRBJ1-2; 12 nucleotides match TRBD1. Unmatched junction bases numbered 0, after V lost 2 bases and J lost 7 bases. The CDR3 has 13 amino acids. CDR1 is SGDLS and CDR2 is YYNGEE in the germline V gene. CDR3 region: CASSVGQGAGYTF. The DNA for the CDR3 is TGTGCCAGCAGCGTGGGACAGGGGGCTGGCTACACCTTC.

The J gene is TRBJ2-1, the V gene TRBV7-3; D is perhaps TRBD1 or TRBD2 (6 bases each). Germline assignment: CDR1 SGHTA and CDR2 FQGTGA. The CDR3 runs to 15 residues. V gave up 5 bases and J gave up 3 bases, with 14 bases separating them. CDR3 sequence: CASSPKGGYYNEQFF. CDR3 bases: TGTGCCAGCAGCCCCAAGGGGGGCTACTACAATGAGCAGTTCTTC.

This chain links TRBV3-1 (or the pseudogene TRBV3-2) with TRBJ1-1, with 11 bases aligning to TRBD1. Germline CDR1 and CDR2: LGHDT and YNNKEL (reference sequence). This CDR3 is built from 15 residues. Losses at the gene ends were 6 bases for V and 3 bases for J; bases not matched to a gene: 6. Written as DNA, the CDR3 is TGTGCCAGCAGGCGGGGGACAGGGGGGCACACTGAAGCTTTCTTT. This codes for CASRRGTGGHTEAFF.

This chain uses TRBV5-1 with TRBJ1-1, with TRBD1 as a possible D gene (6 bases). The CDR3 contains 13 residues. Germline CDR1 and CDR2: SGHRS and YFSETQ. Trimming shortened V by 1 base and J by 8 bases, and 12 bases separated the two germline ends. The CDR3 is CASSLSGVSEAFF. CDR3 bases: TGCGCCAGCAGCTTGTCAGGGGTAAGCGAAGCTTTCTTT.

The gene calls are TRBV5-4 and TRBJ1-2; D is unresolved. The CDR3 has 14 amino acids. Trimming stripped 0 bases from V and 8 bases from J, with 14 bases between. CDR1 and CDR2 (germline): SGHNT, YYREEE (reference sequence). This CDR3 reads CASSLGWEGGGYTF. DNA for the CDR3: TGTGCCAGCAGCTTGGGATGGGAAGGCGGCGGCTACACCTTC.

The rearrangement joins TRBV6-5 to TRBJ1-5; tentative D call: TRBD1 (5 bases). Looked up from germline, CDR1 is MNHEY and CDR2 is SVGAGI. CDR3 length equals 15 residues. With 5 bases removed from V and 0 bases from J, the gap between germline ends came to 11 bases. The CDR3 sequence: CASSQQEISNQPQHF. The DNA for the CDR3 is TGTGCCAGCAGTCAACAGGAAATTAGCAATCAGCCCCAGCATTTT.

This chain links TRBV3-1 (or the pseudogene TRBV3-2) with TRBJ2-3; TRBD2 matches 15 bases. Germline assignment: CDR1 LGHDT and CDR2 YNNKEL (reference sequence). Trimming at V came to 4 bases and at J to 5 bases, leaving 13 bases not matched to a gene. The length of the CDR3 is 19 residues. For the CDR3, the DNA is TGTGCCAGCAGCCCCTACCGGACTAGCGGGGGGGGAGCAATAGATACGCAGTATTTT. This translates into CASSPYRTSGGGAIDTQYF.

The chain recombines TRBV5-1 with TRBJ1-1; 10 bases agree with TRBD1. Germline V lookup: CDR1 SGHRS, CDR2 YFSETQ. V shed 3 bases, J shed 4 bases, and the junction held 9 bases outside the gene matches. This CDR3 spans 16 amino acids. CDR3 in amino acids: CASSYSGGTGATEAFF. The CDR3 bases are TGCGCCAGCAGCTACTCAGGCGGGACAGGGGCCACTGAAGCTTTCTTT.

This chain joins TRBV3-1 (or the pseudogene TRBV3-2) and TRBJ1-2, with TRBD1 identical over 11 bases. The trim removed 6 bases at V and 2 bases at J, leaving 5 bases unmatched. The CDR3 length is 15 residues. From germline, CDR1 is LGHDT and CDR2 YNNKEL (reference sequence). In DNA form, the CDR3 reads TGTGCCAGCAGACGGACAGGGGGCGACAACTATGGCTACACCTTC. Its translation: CASRRTGGDNYGYTF.

This clone was counted between two and nine times. The V gene is TRBV3-1 (or the pseudogene TRBV3-2), the J gene TRBJ1-1; 7 nucleotides match TRBD1. Looked up from germline, CDR1 is LGHDT and CDR2 is YNNKEL (reference sequence). V was pared by 3 bases and J by 6 bases, with 7 bases of the junction left unmatched. This CDR3 contains 14 residues. In DNA form, the CDR3 reads TGTGCCAGCAGCCAGGCCGACAGGGTCCCTGAAGCTTTCTTT. As protein: CASSQADRVPEAFF.

The rearrangement joins TRBV10-1 to TRBJ1-3, with a tentative D call TRBD1 (6 bases). Germline V gene data show CDR1 as WNHNN and CDR2 as SYGVQD (reference sequence). Trimming removed 4 bases at V and 0 bases at J, with 13 bases between. The CDR3 sequence is 16 residues long. CDR3: CASSGFGQRSGNTIYF. CDR3 nucleotides: TGCGCCAGCAGTGGATTCGGACAGCGCTCTGGAAACACCATATATTTT.

The chain employs TRBV5-8 and TRBJ1-5, with 10 bases fitting TRBD1. The CDR3 totals 15 residues. With 4 bases clipped from V and 7 bases from J, the junction kept 8 bases outside the gene matches. Germline-derived CDR1 and CDR2 are SGHTS and YDEGEE. In DNA, the CDR3 is TGTGCCAGCAGCGCGCCGGGACAGGGGAGGCAGCCCCAGCATTTT. Protein: CASSAPGQGRQPQHF.

The V gene is TRBV6-1, the J gene TRBJ2-7; D may correspond to TRBD1 or TRBD2 (5 bases each). CDR1 and CDR2 (germline): MNHNS, SASEGT. Trimming removed 2 bases from V and 3 bases from J, with 14 bases in between. This CDR3 comprises 15 residues. Here the CDR3 reads CASSERDLKGYEQYF. The CDR3 region has the DNA TGTGCCAGCAGTGAACGGGACCTCAAGGGCTACGAGCAGTACTTC.

The rearrangement joins TRBV5-4 to TRBJ2-7; possibly TRBD2 for D (5 bases). The CDR3 runs 13 residues. With 4 bases removed from V and 5 bases from J, the gap between germline ends came to 13 bases. Germline values: CDR1 SGHNT, CDR2 YYREEE (reference sequence). CDR3 in amino acids: CASSPHGSDEQYF. CDR3 nucleotides: TGTGCCAGCAGCCCCCATGGTAGCGACGAGCAGTACTTC. The whole variable domain, filled in from reference TRBV5-4 and TRBJ2-7, reads ETGVTQSPTHLIKTRGQQVTLRCSSQSGHNTVSWYQQALGQGPQFIFQYYREEENGRGNFPPRFSGLQFPNYSSELNVNALELDDSALYLCASSPHGSDEQYFGPGTRLTVT.

The chain uses TRBV7-9 and TRBJ2-7, with 7 positions matching TRBD1. Looked up from germline, CDR1 is SEHNR and CDR2 is FQNEAQ (reference sequence). The V and J ends lost 3 bases and 9 bases, in that order; junction bases with no gene match: 5. The CDR3 is 12 amino acids. The CDR3 DNA follows: TGTGCCAGCAGCTTTAGACAGGGAAGGCAGTACTTC. Its protein product is CASSFRQGRQYF.

The rearrangement joins TRBV18 to TRBJ2-1; either TRBD1 or TRBD2 may supply D (5 bases each). CDR3 size: 16 residues. CDR1 KGHSH and CDR2 LQKENI come from the germline V gene. V was clipped by 2 bases and J by 7 bases, with 18 bases between them. The CDR3 protein is CASSPTKGTAVNEQFF. The CDR3 DNA reads as TGTGCCAGCTCACCAACTAAAGGGACGGCGGTTAATGAGCAGTTCTTC.

The chain uses TRBV3-1 (or the pseudogene TRBV3-2) and TRBJ1-1; D remains unclear. CDR1 is LGHDT and CDR2 is YNNKEL in the germline V gene (reference sequence). V lost 0 bases and J 10 bases, leaving 12 bases between the germline ends. There are 13 residues in the CDR3. The CDR3 DNA reads as TGTGCCAGCAGCCAAGATCCGGGGTCGCCAGCTTTCTTT. It specifies CASSQDPGSPAFF.